A selection of T cell receptor beta chains follows, all from one sample in a study of blood T cell dynamics during melanoma immunotherapy. Sequencing was performed with immunoSEQ multiplex PCR; in TCRdb, only in-frame clones are kept and a portion is missing. The sample gives more than 10,000 clones, approximately 84% of which show up once; about 15% is in the top ten. The sequencing used blood, collected from a patient treated with checkpoint blockade. The receptors were gathered from a human donor with melanoma. The CDR3 runs from the conserved cysteine through the conserved F or W. The order of the fields is V gene, J gene, D gene, clone size, CDR3 DNA, CDR3 protein. The D gene is left open where the match is weak. Not all rows give a size; the values are once, few, many and, for expanded clones, a class.

TRBV11-2	TRBJ1-2	TRBD1	-	TGTGCCAGCAGCCCGGACAGGGAGTATGGCTACACCTTC	CASSPDREYGYTF
TRBV6-6	TRBJ2-1	-	-	TGTGCCAGCAGTTACGGCGACAATGAGCAGTTCTTC	CASSYGDNEQFF
TRBV20-1	TRBJ1-1	-	-	TGCAGTGCTAGGGGAGCGGGAGCTTTCTTT	CSARGAGAFF
TRBV4-1	TRBJ2-1	TRBD2	-	TGCGCCAGCAGCCAAGTTGGGACTAGCGACGACAATGAGCAGTTCTTC	CASSQVGTSDDNEQFF
TRBV25-1	TRBJ1-1	TRBD1	-	TGTGCCAGCAGTCCGGACAGGGCCGCTGAAGCTTTCTTT	CASSPDRAAEAFF
TRBV25-1	TRBJ2-3	-	-	TGTGCCAGCAGTGAATGGGCGGGCACAGATACGCAGTATTTT	CASSEWAGTDTQYF
TRBV9	TRBJ2-2	-	-	TGTGCCAGCAGCGTAGGAGGGCCCACCGGGGAGCTGTTTTTT	CASSVGGPTGELFF
TRBV11-3	TRBJ2-2	-	-	TGTGCCAGCAGCTTAGAGGGTGCCACCGGGGAGCTGTTTTTT	CASSLEGATGELFF
TRBV7-8	TRBJ1-3	TRBD1	-	TGTGCCAGCAGCTTAGCCAGGACAGGGGTGGCCTCTGGAAACACCATATATTTT	CASSLARTGVASGNTIYF
TRBV19	TRBJ2-2	-	-	TGTGCCAGTAGTACGGACACCAACACCGGGGAGCTGTTTTTT	CASSTDTNTGELFF
TRBV27	TRBJ1-4	TRBD1	-	TGTGCCAGCAGGAGTACAGGGGGCTCGTCTAATGAAAAACTGTTTTTT	CASRSTGGSSNEKLFF
TRBV2	TRBJ2-3	-	-	TGTGCCAGCAGTCCTCAGGACACAGATACGCAGTATTTT	CASSPQDTDTQYF
TRBV19	TRBJ2-1	-	-	TGTGCCAGTACCCTCAGATACAATGAGCAGTTCTTC	CASTLRYNEQFF
TRBV9	TRBJ2-3	-	-	TGTGCCAGCAGCCAAGGATGGTTGAGCACAGATACGCAGTATTTT	CASSQGWLSTDTQYF
TRBV6-1	TRBJ1-6	-	-	TGTGCCAGCAGGTTCAGACCCAATTCACCCCTCCACTTT	CASRFRPNSPLHF
TRBV14	TRBJ2-1	-	once	TGTGCCAGCAGCCAAGAGGGGTTTGGCAATGAGCAGTTCTTC	CASSQEGFGNEQFF
TRBV11-2	TRBJ2-2	-	few	TGTGCCAGCAGCTTTACAGGGAACACCGGGGAGCTGTTTTTT	CASSFTGNTGELFF
TRBV7-2	TRBJ1-4	TRBD1	-	TGTGCCAGCAGCCCCGGGGACAGGGGGCGAACTAATGAAAAACTGTTTTTT	CASSPGDRGRTNEKLFF
TRBV6-5	TRBJ2-7	-	-	TGTGCCATCAGTGAGACGGCGATCTACGAGCAGTACTTC	CAISETAIYEQYF
TRBV5-3	TRBJ2-7	-	-	TGTGCCAGAAGCCTTCCCCCAAGGGGGAGATCCTACGAGCAGTACTTC	CARSLPPRGRSYEQYF